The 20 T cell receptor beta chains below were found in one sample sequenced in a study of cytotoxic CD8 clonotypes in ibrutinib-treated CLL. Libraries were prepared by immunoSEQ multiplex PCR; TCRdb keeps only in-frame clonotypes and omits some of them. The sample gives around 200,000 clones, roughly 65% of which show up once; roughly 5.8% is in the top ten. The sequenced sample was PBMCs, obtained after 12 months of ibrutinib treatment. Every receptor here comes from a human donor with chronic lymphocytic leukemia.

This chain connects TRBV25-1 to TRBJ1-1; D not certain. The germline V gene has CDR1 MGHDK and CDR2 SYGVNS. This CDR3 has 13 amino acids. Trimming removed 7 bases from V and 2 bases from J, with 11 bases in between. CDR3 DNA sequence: TGTGCCAGCATTGGATTCGCCAACACTGAAGCTTTCTTT. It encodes CASIGFANTEAFF. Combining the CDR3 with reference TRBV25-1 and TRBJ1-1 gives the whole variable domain EADIYQTPRYLVIGTGKKITLECSQTMGHDKMYWYQQDPGMELHLIHYSYGVNSTEKGDLSSESTVSRIRTEHFPLTLESARPSHTSQYLCASIGFANTEAFFGQGTRLTVV.

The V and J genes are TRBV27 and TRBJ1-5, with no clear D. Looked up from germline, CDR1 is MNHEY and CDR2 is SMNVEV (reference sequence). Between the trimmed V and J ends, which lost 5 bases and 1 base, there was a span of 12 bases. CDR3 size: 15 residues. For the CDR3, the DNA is TGTGCCAGCAGTCCCATGAGGGAGAGCAATCAGCCCCAGCATTTT. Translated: CASSPMRESNQPQHF.

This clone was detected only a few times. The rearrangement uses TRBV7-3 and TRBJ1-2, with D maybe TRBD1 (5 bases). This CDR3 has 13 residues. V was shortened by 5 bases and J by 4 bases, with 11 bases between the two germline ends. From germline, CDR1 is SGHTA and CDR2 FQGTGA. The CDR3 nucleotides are TGTGCCAGCAGCCCCGACAGAGCCTATGGCTACACCTTC. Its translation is CASSPDRAYGYTF.

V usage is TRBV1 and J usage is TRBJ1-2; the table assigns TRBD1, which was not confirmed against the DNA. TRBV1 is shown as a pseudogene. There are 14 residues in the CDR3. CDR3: CTSSQLTGVDGYTF. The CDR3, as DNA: TGCACCAGCAGCCAACTCACAGGGGTCGATGGCTACACCTTC.

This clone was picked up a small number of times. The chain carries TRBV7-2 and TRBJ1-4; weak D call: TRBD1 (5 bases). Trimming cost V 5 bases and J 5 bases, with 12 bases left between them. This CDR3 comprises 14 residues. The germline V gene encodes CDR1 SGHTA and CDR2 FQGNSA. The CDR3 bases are TGTGCCAGCAGCCGCGACGGACACAATGAAAAACTGTTTTTT. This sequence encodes CASSRDGHNEKLFF.

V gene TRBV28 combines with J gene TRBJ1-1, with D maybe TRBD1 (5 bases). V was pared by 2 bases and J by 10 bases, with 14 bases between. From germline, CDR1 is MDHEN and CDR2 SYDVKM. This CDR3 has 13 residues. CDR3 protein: CASSLLPTVPAFF. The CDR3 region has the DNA TGTGCCAGCAGTTTACTCCCGACAGTCCCAGCTTTCTTT.

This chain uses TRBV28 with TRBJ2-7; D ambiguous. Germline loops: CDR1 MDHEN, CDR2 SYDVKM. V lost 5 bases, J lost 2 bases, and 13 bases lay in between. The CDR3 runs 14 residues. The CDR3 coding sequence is TGTGCCAGCAGTCGCAGTGGCGGTACCTACGAGCAGTACTTC. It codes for CASSRSGGTYEQYF.

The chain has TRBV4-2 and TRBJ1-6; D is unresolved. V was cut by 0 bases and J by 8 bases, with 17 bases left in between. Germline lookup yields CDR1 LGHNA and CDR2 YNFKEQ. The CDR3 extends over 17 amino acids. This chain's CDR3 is CASSQEVSSTWDSPLHF. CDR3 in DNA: TGTGCCAGCAGCCAAGAGGTTTCGTCGACGTGGGATTCACCCCTCCACTTT.

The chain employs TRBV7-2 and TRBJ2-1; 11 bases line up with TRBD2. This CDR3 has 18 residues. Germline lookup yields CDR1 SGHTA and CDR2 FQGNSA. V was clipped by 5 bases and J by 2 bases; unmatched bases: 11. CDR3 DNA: TGTGCCAGCAGCACTATAACCTTAGCGGGGGGGACCTACAATGAGCAGTTCTTC. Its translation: CASSTITLAGGTYNEQFF.

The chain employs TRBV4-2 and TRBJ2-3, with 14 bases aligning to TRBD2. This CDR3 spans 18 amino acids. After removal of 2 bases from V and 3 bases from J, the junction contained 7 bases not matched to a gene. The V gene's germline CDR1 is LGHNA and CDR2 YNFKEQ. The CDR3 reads CASSQPGLAGGSTDTQYF. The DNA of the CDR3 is TGTGCCAGCAGCCAACCCGGACTAGCGGGGGGTTCTACAGATACGCAGTATTTT.

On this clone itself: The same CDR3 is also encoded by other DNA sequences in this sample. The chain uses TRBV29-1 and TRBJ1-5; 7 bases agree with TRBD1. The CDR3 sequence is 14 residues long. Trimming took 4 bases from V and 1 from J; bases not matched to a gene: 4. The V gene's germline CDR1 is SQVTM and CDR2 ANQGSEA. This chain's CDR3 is CSVGQGGSNQPQHF. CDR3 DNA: TGCAGCGTTGGACAGGGCGGAAGCAATCAGCCCCAGCATTTT.

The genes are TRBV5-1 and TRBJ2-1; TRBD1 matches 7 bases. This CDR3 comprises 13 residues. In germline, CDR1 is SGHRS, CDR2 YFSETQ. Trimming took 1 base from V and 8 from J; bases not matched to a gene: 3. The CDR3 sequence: CASSLQGVDEQFF. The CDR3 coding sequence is TGCGCCAGCAGCTTGCAGGGGGTGGATGAGCAGTTCTTC.

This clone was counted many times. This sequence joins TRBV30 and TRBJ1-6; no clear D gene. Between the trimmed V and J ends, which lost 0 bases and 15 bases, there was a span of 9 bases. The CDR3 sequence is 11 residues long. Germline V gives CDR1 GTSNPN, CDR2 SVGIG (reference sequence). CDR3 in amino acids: CAWSVRRGLHF. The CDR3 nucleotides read TGTGCCTGGAGTGTCCGACGGGGCCTCCACTTT.

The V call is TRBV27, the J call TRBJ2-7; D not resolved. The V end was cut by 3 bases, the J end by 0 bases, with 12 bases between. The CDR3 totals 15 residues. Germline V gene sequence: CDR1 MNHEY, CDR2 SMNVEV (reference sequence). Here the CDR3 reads CASSLVVDHSYEQYF. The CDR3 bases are TGTGCCAGCAGTTTGGTAGTAGACCACTCCTACGAGCAGTACTTC.

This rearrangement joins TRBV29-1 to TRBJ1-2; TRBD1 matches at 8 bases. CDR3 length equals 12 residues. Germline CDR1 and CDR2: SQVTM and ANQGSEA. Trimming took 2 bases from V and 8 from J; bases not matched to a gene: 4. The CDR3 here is CSVERTGQGYTF. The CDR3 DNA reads TGCAGCGTTGAACGGACAGGGCAAGGCTACACCTTC.

CDR3 bases: TGCAGCGCCCTGAAAACGGGTGAAAAACTGTTTTTT. Protein product: CSALKTGEKLFF. This sequence joins TRBV29-1 and TRBJ1-4; unclear D gene. V lost 7 bases to trimming and J lost 7 bases, with 13 bases between them. CDR1 and CDR2 from the germline V gene are SQVTM and ANQGSEA. This CDR3 contains 12 residues.

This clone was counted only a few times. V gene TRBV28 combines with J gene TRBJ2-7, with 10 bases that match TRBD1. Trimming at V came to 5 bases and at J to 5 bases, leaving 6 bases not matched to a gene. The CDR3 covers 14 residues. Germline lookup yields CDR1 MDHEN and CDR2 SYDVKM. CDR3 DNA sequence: TGTGCCAGCAGTCCGTGGGACAGGGGAGACGAGCAGTACTTC. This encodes CASSPWDRGDEQYF. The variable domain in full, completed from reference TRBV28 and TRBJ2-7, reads DVKVTQSSRYLVKRTGEKVFLECVQDMDHENMFWYRQDPGLGLRLIYFSYDVKMKEKGDIPEGYSVSREKKERFSLILESASTNQTSMYLCASSPWDRGDEQYFGPGTRLTVT.

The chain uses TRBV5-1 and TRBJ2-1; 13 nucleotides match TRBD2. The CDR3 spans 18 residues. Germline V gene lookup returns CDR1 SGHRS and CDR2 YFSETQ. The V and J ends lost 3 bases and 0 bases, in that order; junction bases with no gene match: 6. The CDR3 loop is CASSSRTSGGSSYNEQFF. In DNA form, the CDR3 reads TGCGCCAGCAGCTCACGGACTAGCGGGGGTAGCTCCTACAATGAGCAGTTCTTC.

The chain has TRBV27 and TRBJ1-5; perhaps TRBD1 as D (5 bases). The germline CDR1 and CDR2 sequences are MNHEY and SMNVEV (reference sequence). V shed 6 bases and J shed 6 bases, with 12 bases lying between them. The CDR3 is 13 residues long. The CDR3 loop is CASSPDIIQPQHF. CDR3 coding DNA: TGTGCCAGCAGCCCGGACATAATTCAGCCCCAGCATTTT.

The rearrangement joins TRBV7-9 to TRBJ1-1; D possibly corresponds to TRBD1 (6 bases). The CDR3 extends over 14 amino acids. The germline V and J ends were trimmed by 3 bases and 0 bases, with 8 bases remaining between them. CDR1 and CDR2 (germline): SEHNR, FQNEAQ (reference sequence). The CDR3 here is CASSLAGVNTEAFF. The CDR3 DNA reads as TGTGCCAGCAGCTTGGCAGGGGTGAACACTGAAGCTTTCTTT.